This entry describes one T cell receptor beta chain. Its antigen is currently unknown. Its ends do not fully match the called genes, so a read error is possible. This entry comes from a study of T cells in Graves' hyperthyroidism and ophthalmopathy. Whole-study results and caveats: A 13 V-J signature model discriminated ophthalmopathy versus stable hyperthyroidism.

Each ophthalmopathy patient scored at least 3 on the Clinical Activity Score and at least 4 on NOSPECS grade, with duration under 3 months. Source material for PBMCs was about 10 ml fresh peripheral blood. RNA transcripts served as the template for amplifying TCR beta CDR3 regions. TCR CDR3 regions were first amplified by RT-PCR with HTBI primers. TCRdb processed the multiplex PCR reads anew with MiXCR; each CDR3 protein has one entry. Altogether hundreds of thousands of distinct CDR3 sequences are present, around 22% being singletons, with the ten largest covering around 60%. This receptor was obtained from a man aged 25-40 years with Graves' ophthalmopathy. Input material: blood.

The CDR3, as DNA: TGTGCCAGCAGCCCCGGGGCCCGCAATGGGCAGTTCTTC. As protein: CASSPGARNGQFF. The chain employs TRBV2 and TRBJ2-1; tentatively, D is TRBD1 or TRBD2 (5 bases each). This CDR3 region has 13 residues. Germline CDR1 SNHLY, CDR2 FYNNEI.